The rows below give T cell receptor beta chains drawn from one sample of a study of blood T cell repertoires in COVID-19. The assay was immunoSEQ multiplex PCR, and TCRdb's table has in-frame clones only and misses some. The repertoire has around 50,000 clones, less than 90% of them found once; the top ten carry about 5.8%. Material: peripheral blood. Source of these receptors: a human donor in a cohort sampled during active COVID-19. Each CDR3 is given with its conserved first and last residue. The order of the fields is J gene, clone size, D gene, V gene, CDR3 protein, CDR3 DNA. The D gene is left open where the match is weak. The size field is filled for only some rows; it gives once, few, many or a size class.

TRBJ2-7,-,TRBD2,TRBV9,CASSAGRLAAEQYF,TGTGCCAGCAGCGCAGGAAGACTAGCGGCCGAGCAGTACTTC
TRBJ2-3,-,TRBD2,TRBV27,CASSVTSGYTDTQYF,TGTGCCAGCAGTGTCACTAGCGGCTACACAGATACGCAGTATTTT
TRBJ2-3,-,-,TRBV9,CASSGGAGLGSDTQYF,TGTGCCAGCAGCGGCGGGGCGGGACTTGGGTCGGATACGCAGTATTTT
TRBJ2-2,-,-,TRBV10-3,CAISQGGTGELFF,TGTGCCATCAGCCAGGGGGGAACTGGGGAGCTGTTTTTT
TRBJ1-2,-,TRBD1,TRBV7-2,CASSPQTGSYGYTF,TGTGCCAGCAGCCCGCAGACAGGGTCCTATGGCTACACCTTC
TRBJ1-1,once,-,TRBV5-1,CASSGPSTTEAFF,TGCGCCAGCAGTGGGCCCTCGACGACTGAAGCTTTCTTT
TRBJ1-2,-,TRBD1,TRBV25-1,CASSATGQGNYGYTF,TGTGCCAGCAGTGCAACCGGACAGGGTAACTATGGCTACACCTTC
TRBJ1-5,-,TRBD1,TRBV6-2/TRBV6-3,CASSYGAGGLNQPQHF,TGTGCCAGCAGTTACGGGGCAGGGGGGCTCAATCAGCCCCAGCATTTT
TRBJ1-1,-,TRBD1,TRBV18,CASSDRGSTEAFF,TGTGCCAGCTCTGACAGGGGTAGCACTGAAGCTTTCTTT
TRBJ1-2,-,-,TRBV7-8,CASTPGRGNYGYTF,TGTGCCAGCACCCCAGGGCGGGGTAACTATGGCTACACCTTC
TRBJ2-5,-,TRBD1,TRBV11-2,CASSLGQGGRETQYF,TGTGCCAGCAGCCTGGGACAGGGAGGACGGGAGACCCAGTACTTC
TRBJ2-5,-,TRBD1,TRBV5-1,CASRTGVETQYF,TGCGCCAGCAGGACAGGGGTGGAGACCCAGTACTTC
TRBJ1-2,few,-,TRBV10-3,CAINADTNYGYTF,TGTGCCATCAATGCAGACACTAACTATGGCTACACCTTC
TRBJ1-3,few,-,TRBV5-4,CASSLGGANSGNTIYF,TGTGCCAGCAGCTTAGGGGGGGCAAACTCTGGAAACACCATATATTTT
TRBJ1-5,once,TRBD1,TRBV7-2,CASSLVGTGLYSNQPQHF,TGTGCCAGCAGCTTAGTTGGGACAGGGTTATATAGCAATCAGCCCCAGCATTTT
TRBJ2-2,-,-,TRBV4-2,CASSRRDTDNTGELFF,TGTGCCAGCAGCCGCCGGGACACAGATAACACCGGGGAGCTGTTTTTT
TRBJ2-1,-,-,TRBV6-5,CASSPRGSYNEQFF,TGTGCCAGCAGCCCCCGGGGCTCCTACAATGAGCAGTTCTTC
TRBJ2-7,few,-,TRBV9,CASSVAWGAYEQYF,TGTGCCAGCAGCGTGGCCTGGGGAGCCTACGAGCAGTACTTC
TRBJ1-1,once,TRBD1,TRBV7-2,CASSLGQGKAFF,TGTGCCAGCAGCTTAGGACAGGGAAAAGCTTTCTTT
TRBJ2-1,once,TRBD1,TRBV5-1,CASSPLGTGKFEQFF,TGCGCCAGCAGCCCGTTGGGGACAGGGAAATTCGAGCAGTTCTTC
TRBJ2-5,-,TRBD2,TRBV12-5,CASGLLAGQETQYF,TGTGCTAGTGGTTTACTAGCGGGGCAAGAGACCCAGTACTTC
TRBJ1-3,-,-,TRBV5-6,CASSFRGSDPKTIYF,TGTGCCAGCAGCTTTAGGGGGTCAGATCCTAAAACCATATATTTT
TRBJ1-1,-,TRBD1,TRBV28,CASSLRQGNSEAFF,TGTGCCAGCAGTTTAAGACAGGGGAACTCTGAAGCTTTCTTT
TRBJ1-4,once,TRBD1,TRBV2,CASIPGGNEKLFF,TGTGCCAGCATACCAGGGGGTAATGAAAAACTGTTTTTT
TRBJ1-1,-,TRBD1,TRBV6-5,CASRKTGTGLLEAFF,TGTGCCAGCAGAAAAACCGGGACAGGTTTGCTTGAAGCTTTCTTT
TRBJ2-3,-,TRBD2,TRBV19,CASSISPLAGGAANTQYF,TGTGCCAGTAGTATTTCCCCCTTAGCGGGGGGGGCCGCAAATACGCAGTATTTT
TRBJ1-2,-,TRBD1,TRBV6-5,CASSLRRTGIYGYTF,TGTGCCAGCAGCCTACGCCGGACAGGGATCTATGGCTACACCTTC
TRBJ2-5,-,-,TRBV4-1,CASSQVPSVGTQYF,TGCGCCAGCAGCCAAGTCCCTAGCGTAGGGACCCAGTACTTC
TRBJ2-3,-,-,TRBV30,CAWSGGRDTQYF,TGTGCCTGGAGTGGGGGCAGAGATACGCAGTATTTT
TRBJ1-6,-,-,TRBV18,CASSPGGNSRGSPLHF,TGTGCCAGCTCACCAGGAGGGAACTCAAGGGGTTCACCCCTCCACTTT
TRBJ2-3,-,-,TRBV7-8,CASSSTPTKWDTQYF,TGTGCCAGCAGCTCCACCCCGACTAAGTGGGATACGCAGTATTTT
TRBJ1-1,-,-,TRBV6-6,CASSSKATAYTEAFF,TGTGCCAGCAGTTCCAAGGCAACAGCTTACACTGAAGCTTTCTTT
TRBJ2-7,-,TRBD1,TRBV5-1,CASSLEGQGPEQYF,TGCGCCAGCAGCTTGGAAGGACAGGGACCCGAGCAGTACTTC
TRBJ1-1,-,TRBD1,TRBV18,CASSPRTGRTFATEAFF,TGTGCCAGCTCACCGAGGACAGGGAGAACTTTCGCCACTGAAGCTTTCTTT
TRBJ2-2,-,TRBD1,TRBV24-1,CATSQGGANTGELFF,TGTGCCACCAGCCAAGGGGGCGCGAACACCGGGGAGCTGTTTTTT
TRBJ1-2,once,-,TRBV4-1,CASSPQGNYGYTF,TGCGCCAGCAGCCCCCAGGGGAACTATGGCTACACCTTC
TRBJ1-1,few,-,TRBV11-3,CASSKQGNTEAFF,TGTGCCAGCAGCAAACAGGGGAACACTGAAGCTTTCTTT
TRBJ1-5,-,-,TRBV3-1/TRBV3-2,CASSQGQTAHQPQHF,TGTGCCAGCAGCCAAGGACAAACAGCCCATCAGCCCCAGCATTTT
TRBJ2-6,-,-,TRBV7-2,CASSLEPSGANVLTF,TGTGCCAGCAGCTTAGAGCCCTCTGGGGCCAACGTCCTGACTTTC
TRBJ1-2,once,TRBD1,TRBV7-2,CASSLRQGGNYGYTF,TGTGCCAGCAGCCTCCGACAGGGGGGCAATTATGGCTACACCTTC
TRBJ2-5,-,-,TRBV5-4,CASSPDNPRQETQYF,TGTGCCAGCAGCCCGGACAATCCCCGCCAAGAGACCCAGTACTTC
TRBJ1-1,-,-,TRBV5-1,CASSSLAFTEAFF,TGCGCCAGCAGCTCCTTAGCTTTTACTGAAGCTTTCTTT
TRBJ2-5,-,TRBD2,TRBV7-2,CASSLQRGGQGETQYF,TGTGCCAGCAGCTTACAGCGGGGGGGCCAAGGGGAGACCCAGTACTTC
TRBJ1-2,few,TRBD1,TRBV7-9,CASSPWTGSNYGYTF,TGTGCCAGCAGCCCGTGGACAGGGTCTAACTATGGCTACACCTTC
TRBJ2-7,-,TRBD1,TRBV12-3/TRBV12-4,CASRPTGGEQYF,TGTGCCAGCAGGCCAACAGGGGGCGAGCAGTACTTC
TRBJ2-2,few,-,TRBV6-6,CASSFLADTGELFF,TGTGCCAGCAGTTTTCTGGCGGACACCGGGGAGCTGTTTTTT
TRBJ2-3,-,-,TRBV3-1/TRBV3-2,CASSQGQRTDTQYF,TGTGCCAGCAGCCAAGGACAGCGCACAGATACGCAGTATTTT
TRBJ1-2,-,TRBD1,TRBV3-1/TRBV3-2,CASSLRTGNYGYTF,TGTGCCAGCAGCCTGCGGACAGGGAACTATGGCTACACCTTC
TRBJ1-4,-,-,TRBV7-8,CASSERQDEKLFF,TGTGCCAGCAGCGAACGACAGGACGAAAAACTGTTTTTT
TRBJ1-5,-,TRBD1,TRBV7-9,CASSPSRPGGGEPQHF,TGTGCCAGCAGCCCCAGCCGTCCAGGGGGAGGAGAGCCCCAGCATTTT
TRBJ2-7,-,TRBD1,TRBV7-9,CASSFRTGGLYEQYF,TGTGCCAGCAGCTTTCGCACAGGGGGTCTCTACGAGCAGTACTTC
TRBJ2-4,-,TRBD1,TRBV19,CASNRGGVAKNIQYF,TGTGCCAGTAATCGAGGGGGCGTGGCCAAAAACATTCAGTACTTC